This TCR beta chain appears in the sequencing data of a study of control samples from healthy donors and cancer patients. TCRdb's table, derived via immunoSEQ multiplex PCR, lists solely in-frame clones and lacks some. The sample has 90,000 or so clones, roughly 90% seen once. Germline CDR1 SGHRS, CDR2 YFSETQ. V lost 1 base and J lost 3, with 7 bases in between. CDR3 length equals 14 residues. Sequenced input: blood. The source is a woman aged 70-85 years in good health. V gene TRBV5-1 combines with J gene TRBJ1-4, with a tentative D call TRBD1 (6 bases). The CDR3 bases are TGCGCCAGCAGCTTGTCAGGGGCTAATGAAAAACTGTTTTTT. This translates into CASSLSGANEKLFF.